Listed below are T cell receptor beta chains from one sample, sequenced in a study of blood T cell repertoires in COVID-19. Libraries were prepared by immunoSEQ multiplex PCR; TCRdb keeps only in-frame clonotypes and omits some of them. The sample records about 21,000 clones, 60% to 85% being singletons. The sample taken for sequencing was peripheral blood. The receptor source for this set is a man in his sixties with active COVID-19. CDR3s include the opening cysteine and the closing phenylalanine or tryptophan. D genes are given only for firm matches. Only some rows state a clone size, as once, few, many or a class for expanded clones.

J,V,D,size,CDR3,DNA
TRBJ1-1,TRBV30,-,-,CAWIYRHPNTEAFF,TGTGCCTGGATTTATCGACACCCGAACACTGAAGCTTTCTTT
TRBJ2-7,TRBV7-2,-,-,CASSPRQGGEQYF,TGTGCCAGCAGCCCCCGGCAGGGTGGCGAGCAGTACTTC
TRBJ2-3,TRBV30,-,-,CAWSPLTFTDTQYF,TGTGCCTGGAGTCCTCTAACTTTCACAGATACGCAGTATTTT
TRBJ2-5,TRBV5-6,TRBD2,-,CASGNKLAAVQETQYF,TGTGCCAGCGGCAATAAACTAGCGGCGGTCCAAGAGACCCAGTACTTC
TRBJ2-3,TRBV7-6,-,-,CASSRSGHRTDTQYF,TGTGCCAGCTCCCGTTCGGGACACCGCACAGATACGCAGTATTTT
TRBJ1-3,TRBV10-2,-,-,CASSEETGRDTIYF,TGCGCCAGCAGTGAGGAAACAGGGCGCGACACCATATATTTT
TRBJ2-7,TRBV6-2/TRBV6-3,-,-,CASSAYGDTYEQYF,TGTGCCAGCAGTGCCTACGGGGACACCTACGAGCAGTACTTC
TRBJ1-5,TRBV10-2,-,once,CASSDQGLGNQPQHF,TGCGCCAGCAGCGATCAGGGATTAGGCAATCAGCCCCAGCATTTT
TRBJ2-3,TRBV5-1,-,-,CASSLSEWDTQYF,TGCGCCAGCAGCTTGAGCGAGTGGGATACGCAGTATTTT
TRBJ1-1,TRBV5-5,-,-,CASSLDTGTEAFF,TGTGCCAGCAGCTTGGATACCGGGACTGAAGCTTTCTTT
TRBJ2-7,TRBV6-5,TRBD1,-,CASSLGQGPYEQYF,TGTGCCAGCAGCCTCGGACAGGGGCCCTACGAGCAGTACTTC
TRBJ2-1,TRBV12-5,TRBD2,-,CANSSRLADHNEQFF,TGTGCTAACTCATCGAGGCTAGCGGACCACAATGAGCAGTTCTTC
TRBJ2-3,TRBV3-1/TRBV3-2,-,few,CASSQAGSNGTSSLGYTQYF,TGTGCCAGCAGCCAAGCGGGGAGCAACGGAACAAGTTCTTTAGGGTATACGCAGTATTTT
TRBJ2-1,TRBV5-1,TRBD2,-,CASGRRVAGIDEQFF,TGCGCCAGCGGGAGGAGGGTAGCGGGAATCGATGAGCAGTTCTTC
TRBJ2-1,TRBV6-6,TRBD2,-,CASTGPGLVSPEQFF,TGTGCCAGCACTGGTCCGGGACTAGTCTCTCCGGAGCAGTTCTTC
TRBJ2-5,TRBV2,-,-,CASSVDSQETQYF,TGTGCCAGCAGTGTAGACTCCCAAGAGACCCAGTACTTC
TRBJ2-1,TRBV7-3,TRBD2,-,CASSRGLAGAYNEQFF,TGTGCCAGCAGCCGGGGACTAGCGGGAGCCTACAATGAGCAGTTCTTC
TRBJ1-5,TRBV19,-,-,CASSDSGNQPQHF,TGTGCCAGTAGTGACAGCGGCAATCAGCCCCAGCATTTT
TRBJ2-7,TRBV6-5,-,-,CASKRAAGYEQYF,TGTGCCAGCAAGAGGGCGGCGGGGTACGAGCAGTACTTC
TRBJ2-5,TRBV4-1,-,few,CASSQDNGGETQYF,TGCGCCAGCAGCCAAGATAACGGCGGGGAGACCCAGTACTTC
TRBJ1-2,TRBV30,-,once,CAWRAYGYTF,TGTGCCTGGAGGGCCTATGGCTACACCTTC
TRBJ1-6,TRBV2,TRBD1,once,CASSITGQGNSPLHF,TGTGCCAGCAGTATAACGGGACAGGGGAACTCACCCCTCCACTTT
TRBJ2-1,TRBV24-1,TRBD2,-,CATSDPAGGKYNEQFF,TGTGCCACCAGTGACCCAGCGGGAGGAAAGTACAATGAGCAGTTCTTC
TRBJ1-3,TRBV6-5,-,once,CASRQGGNTIYF,TGTGCCAGCAGGCAGGGAGGAAACACCATATATTTT
TRBJ2-2,TRBV27,-,-,CASSFGIAVNTGELFF,TGTGCCAGCAGTTTTGGTATAGCGGTTAACACCGGGGAGCTGTTTTTT
TRBJ2-1,TRBV27,-,-,CASSSDRSPYNEQFF,TGTGCCAGCAGTTCAGACAGAAGCCCTTACAATGAGCAGTTCTTC
TRBJ1-1,TRBV2,-,-,CASSEYNTEAFF,TGTGCCAGCAGTGAATATAACACTGAAGCTTTCTTT
TRBJ2-7,TRBV6-2/TRBV6-3,-,-,CASSYIVYEQYF,TGTGCCAGCAGTTACATAGTCTACGAGCAGTACTTC
TRBJ2-1,TRBV2,TRBD2,once,CASSGGSGNYNEQFF,TGTGCCAGCAGTGGGGGTAGCGGGAACTACAATGAGCAGTTCTTC
TRBJ2-7,TRBV12-5,TRBD1,-,CASGPISGQGGPYEQYF,TGTGCTAGTGGTCCGATCTCGGGACAGGGTGGTCCCTACGAGCAGTACTTC
TRBJ1-5,TRBV24-1,-,-,CATSASAGQPQHF,TGTGCCACCAGTGCGTCTGCTGGCCAGCCCCAGCATTTT
TRBJ2-1,TRBV7-9,-,-,CASGPGDEQFF,TGTGCCTCGGGGCCGGGAGATGAGCAGTTCTTC
TRBJ2-3,TRBV19,TRBD2,-,CASKSRLAGGSDTQYF,TGTGCCAGTAAAAGTCGGCTAGCGGGAGGGTCGGATACGCAGTATTTT
TRBJ2-3,TRBV6-4,TRBD2,once,CASSALAGGPDTQYF,TGTGCCAGCAGCGCACTAGCGGGAGGCCCAGATACGCAGTATTTT
TRBJ2-7,TRBV5-6,TRBD1,-,CASSVGQAYEQYF,TGTGCCAGCAGCGTGGGACAGGCCTACGAGCAGTACTTC
TRBJ2-2,TRBV7-3,-,few,CASSPYGGGELFF,TGTGCCAGCAGCCCGTACGGTGGTGGGGAGCTGTTTTTT
TRBJ2-7,TRBV7-2,TRBD2,-,CASSPIVFSGRGKNEQYF,TGTGCCAGCAGCCCCATCGTCTTTAGCGGGAGAGGGAAAAACGAGCAGTACTTC
TRBJ2-7,TRBV5-4,TRBD2,once,CASSWGGYEQYF,TGTGCCAGCAGCTGGGGGGGGTACGAGCAGTACTTC
TRBJ2-5,TRBV5-8,TRBD1,-,CASSLGLTGEETQYF,TGTGCCAGCAGCTTGGGACTAACAGGGGAAGAGACCCAGTACTTC
TRBJ1-1,TRBV2,TRBD1,-,CASNAGTGGAAEAFF,TGTGCCAGCAATGCCGGGACAGGGGGCGCAGCTGAAGCTTTCTTT
TRBJ2-7,TRBV29-1,-,-,CSFRTDLKQYF,TGCAGCTTTAGGACAGACCTCAAGCAGTACTTC
TRBJ1-5,TRBV10-3,-,-,CAISESVGSLGQPQHF,TGTGCCATCAGTGAGTCGGTGGGGAGCCTGGGTCAGCCCCAGCATTTT
TRBJ2-6,TRBV24-1,-,-,CATSDSGNSGANVLTF,TGTGCCACCAGTGACTCCGGGAACTCTGGGGCCAACGTCCTGACTTTC
TRBJ2-7,TRBV5-1,TRBD1,-,CASSEGQGSYEQYF,TGCGCCAGCAGCGAAGGACAGGGGTCCTACGAGCAGTACTTC
TRBJ2-3,TRBV7-2,-,-,CASSPTGDTQYF,TGTGCCAGCAGCCCTACGGGGGATACGCAGTATTTT
TRBJ2-1,TRBV10-3,TRBD2,-,CAISAPSSGGSSYNEQFF,TGTGCCATCAGTGCCCCCTCTAGCGGAGGGAGCTCCTACAATGAGCAGTTCTTC
TRBJ2-1,TRBV11-3,-,few,CASSPSGLSYNEQFF,TGTGCCAGCAGCCCCTCTGGGCTCTCCTACAATGAGCAGTTCTTC
TRBJ2-1,TRBV6-5,TRBD2,-,CASTLGAGEYNEQFF,TGTGCCAGCACTCTCGGAGCGGGAGAGTACAATGAGCAGTTCTTC